The 7 T cell receptor beta chains in this list originate from one sample, sequenced in a study of T cell responses to AZD1222 COVID-19 vaccine. Repertoires were generated with immunoSEQ multiplex PCR, while TCRdb's copy carries only in-frame clones and drops some. The data contain 150,000 or so clones, more than 85% of them singletons. The sequencing here drew on peripheral blood, taken on day 0 of AZD1222 vaccination. These receptors came from an adult in good health.

The rearrangement joins TRBV2 to TRBJ1-1; D unclear. V lost 6 bases and J 7 bases, leaving 9 bases between the germline ends. This CDR3 comprises 11 residues. Per germline, CDR1 SNHLY and CDR2 FYNNEI. CDR3 in DNA: TGTGCCAGCAGGACCGGCGGTGAAGCTTTCTTT. This encodes CASRTGGEAFF.

The chain has TRBV27 and TRBJ2-7; TRBD2 agrees at 7 bases. CDR1 and CDR2 (germline): MNHEY, SMNVEV (reference sequence). The V segment lost 2 bases and the J segment 2 bases; nucleotides outside the gene matches: 6. CDR3 size: 15 residues. The DNA of the CDR3 is TGTGCCAGCAGTTTAGGGGGGGACTGGCCCTACGAGCAGTACTTC. Its protein product is CASSLGGDWPYEQYF.

This rearrangement joins TRBV4-1 to TRBJ2-1, with D unresolved. The CDR3 covers 12 residues. CDR1 and CDR2 (germline): MGHRA, YSYEKL. Trimming stripped 4 bases from V and 3 bases from J, with 4 bases between. CDR3 sequence reads: CASSLFYNEQFF. CDR3 in DNA: TGCGCCAGCAGCCTATTCTACAATGAGCAGTTCTTC.

This clone has only one observation. The chain combines TRBV24-1 with TRBJ1-2, with TRBD1 as a possible D gene (5 bases). The CDR3 is 14 amino acids. V shed 7 bases and J shed 6 bases, with 17 bases lying between them. The germline V gene encodes CDR1 KGHDR and CDR2 SFDVKD. CDR3 DNA: TGTGCCACCAGCCCTCAGGGCAGTCCAAATGGCTACACCTTC. Protein: CATSPQGSPNGYTF.

The V call is TRBV7-9, the J call TRBJ2-2; TRBD1 might be the D (6 bases). This CDR3 is built from 12 residues. Germline V CDR1 and CDR2: SEHNR, FQNEAQ (reference sequence). Trimming cost V 5 bases and J 8 bases, with 9 bases left between them. The CDR3 nucleotides read TGTGCCAGCAGCCCCAGGGGAGGGGAGCTGTTTTTT. Amino acid sequence: CASSPRGGELFF.

The V and J genes are TRBV15 and TRBJ2-7; 8 bases match TRBD1. Germline lookup yields CDR1 LNHNV and CDR2 YYDKDF (reference sequence). V dropped 0 bases and J dropped 4; count of bases not matched to a gene: 5. The CDR3 is made up of 15 amino acids. Here the CDR3 DNA reads TGTGCCACCAGCAGAGACGGGCAGGGGGCTTACGAGCAGTACTTC. The encoded protein is CATSRDGQGAYEQYF.

CDR3 region: CASSTQGDDEKLFF. Here the CDR3 DNA reads TGTGCCAGCAGTACTCAGGGGGATGATGAAAAACTGTTTTTT. The chain joins TRBV2 to TRBJ1-4, with 7 nucleotides matching TRBD1. The CDR3 has 14 residues. Germline V gives CDR1 SNHLY, CDR2 FYNNEI. The V gene end was trimmed by 5 bases and the J gene end by 6 bases; junction bases not matched to a gene: 6.